These T cell receptor beta chains were read from a single sample in a study of T cells in localized non-small cell lung cancer. Sequencing used immunoSEQ multiplex PCR; TCRdb keeps in-frame clones, though not all of them. The table shows approximately 49,000 clones, with around 77% occurring only once. The starting material was peripheral blood, obtained before any cancer treatment. These receptors were obtained from a man aged 40 to 75 with stage I squamous cell lung carcinoma. The CDR3 runs from the conserved cysteine through the conserved F or W. A D gene is named only where the DNA matches it firmly. Rows may omit the clone size; those that give it use once, few, many or a size class.

D gene	V gene	J gene	clone size	CDR3 DNA	CDR3 protein
NA	TRBV5-1	TRBJ2-1	once	TGCGCCAGCAGCCCCCTAATAGGATCCTACAATGAGCAGTTCTTC	CASSPLIGSYNEQFF
NA	TRBV7-9	TRBJ2-7	NA	TGTGCCAGCAGCTGGGCAGGGGACTCCTACGAGCAGTACTTC	CASSWAGDSYEQYF
NA	TRBV5-1	TRBJ2-5	NA	TGCGCCAGCAGCGAACAAGAGACCCAGTACTTC	CASSEQETQYF
NA	TRBV5-6	TRBJ2-7	NA	TGTGCCAGCAGCTTGGATTCCTTCTACGAGCAGTACTTC	CASSLDSFYEQYF
TRBD2	TRBV6-4	TRBJ2-3	NA	TGTGCCAGCAGCGTCGGGACTAGCGGGAGCACAGATACGCAGTATTTT	CASSVGTSGSTDTQYF
NA	TRBV7-2	TRBJ2-2	once	TGTGCCAGCAGCAAATACACCGGGGAGCTGCTTTTT	CASSKYTGELLF
TRBD1	TRBV7-9	TRBJ1-5	few	TGTGCCAGCAGCTCTTGGACAGGGGGCAATCAGCCCCAGCATTTT	CASSSWTGGNQPQHF
NA	TRBV19	TRBJ2-7	NA	TGTGCCAGTAGAAATAGTGGGTACGAGCAGTACTTC	CASRNSGYEQYF
NA	TRBV5-6	TRBJ2-5	NA	TGTGCCAGCAGCTTCGGCCTGGGGACAACTCAAGAGACCCAGTACTTC	CASSFGLGTTQETQYF
NA	TRBV5-6	TRBJ2-6	NA	TGTGCCAGCAGTCATCCCTCTGGGGCCAACGTCCTGACTTTC	CASSHPSGANVLTF
NA	TRBV5-8	TRBJ1-2	NA	TGTGCCAGCGGCGTTCGGGGCTACACCTTC	CASGVRGYTF
TRBD1	TRBV4-2	TRBJ1-5	few	TGTGCCAGCAGCCAAGCCGGACAGGGTGGGCTAAGCAATCAGCCCCAGCATTTT	CASSQAGQGGLSNQPQHF
NA	TRBV11-2	TRBJ2-7	NA	TGTGCCAGCAGCTTCACAGGGTATACTACCTACGAGCAGTACTTC	CASSFTGYTTYEQYF
NA	TRBV5-6	TRBJ1-6	NA	TGTGCCAGCAGCTTAACACCGGGATTCTTTAATTCACCCCTCCACTTT	CASSLTPGFFNSPLHF
TRBD1	TRBV19	TRBJ2-7	NA	TGTGCCAGTAGTATACCCGGGACAGAACCCGAGCAGTACTTC	CASSIPGTEPEQYF
NA	TRBV6-6	TRBJ1-2	once	TGTGCCAGCAGTTACAGTGGTGTCAGGGCTAACTATGGCTACACCTTC	CASSYSGVRANYGYTF
NA	TRBV7-2	TRBJ2-5	NA	TGTGCCAGCAGCCCATGGTTAGAGACCCAGTACTTC	CASSPWLETQYF
NA	TRBV5-4	TRBJ1-1	NA	TGTGCCAGCAGCTTGGCCAGTACGAACACTGAAGCTTTCTTT	CASSLASTNTEAFF
TRBD2	TRBV6-5	TRBJ2-7	once	TGTGCCAGCAGCAAGACTAGCGGGGGAACCTACGAGCAGTACTTC	CASSKTSGGTYEQYF
NA	TRBV27	TRBJ1-2	NA	TGTGCCAGCAGTTTACGGGGCGTTCACTATGGCTACACCTTC	CASSLRGVHYGYTF
NA	TRBV5-8	TRBJ2-7	NA	TGTGCCAGCAGCTTGGTACGTGGAGGACGGACCTTC	CASSLVRGGRTF
NA	TRBV29-1	TRBJ1-6	NA	TGCAGCCTCCCTTGGCGGGGGAATTCACCCCTCCACTTT	CSLPWRGNSPLHF
NA	TRBV4-2	TRBJ2-2	NA	TGTGCCAGCAGCCAAGTTCTAGTAGCGAACACCGGGGAGCTGTTTTTT	CASSQVLVANTGELFF
NA	TRBV7-3	TRBJ2-2	once	TGTGCCAGCAGCTTAACGCTTGGGGAAGCCGGGGAGCTGTTTTTT	CASSLTLGEAGELFF
TRBD1	TRBV10-3	TRBJ1-2	NA	TGTGCCATAGAGGGACAGGGAGAGGATGGCTACACCTTC	CAIEGQGEDGYTF
NA	TRBV2	TRBJ1-5	NA	TGTGCCAGCAATCCAGGGCTCGGGAGCAATCAGCCCCAGCATTTT	CASNPGLGSNQPQHF
NA	TRBV6-6	TRBJ2-1	NA	TGTGCCAGCAGTTCACGGGGGCCGGGGTTTGAGCAGTTCTTC	CASSSRGPGFEQFF
NA	TRBV9	TRBJ2-7	NA	TGTGCCAGCACTCCAGGCACAACAACCTACGAGCAGTACTTC	CASTPGTTTYEQYF
NA	TRBV21-1	TRBJ1-1	NA	TGTGCCAACGATTCGACTTCCCCTGAAGCTTTCTTT	CANDSTSPEAFF
TRBD2	TRBV6-1	TRBJ2-3	NA	TGTGCCAGCAGTGAGCCCCTCGGGGGGACAGATACGCAGTATTTT	CASSEPLGGTDTQYF
NA	TRBV6-5	TRBJ1-1	NA	TGTGCCAGCAGTTATTGGGCGGACACTGAAGCTTTCTTT	CASSYWADTEAFF
NA	TRBV10-3	TRBJ2-3	once	TGTGCCATCAGGGGAGATAGCGGAACATACAACACAGATACGCAGTATTTT	CAIRGDSGTYNTDTQYF
NA	TRBV5-6	TRBJ2-1	NA	TGTGCCAGCAGCTGGGTCTCCTACAATGAGCAGTTCTTC	CASSWVSYNEQFF
TRBD1	TRBV6-5	TRBJ2-7	NA	TGTGCCAGCAGTCGGGACAGGGGTTTGGTCGACGAGCAGTACTTC	CASSRDRGLVDEQYF
NA	TRBV4-1	TRBJ2-3	NA	TGCGCCAGCAGCCAAGATCATGCGGTAGCTCGCACAGATACGCAGTATTTT	CASSQDHAVARTDTQYF
TRBD1	TRBV12-5	TRBJ2-3	NA	TGTGCTAGTGGTTTGGCAACTCGGACAGGGCCGCGCACAGATACGCAGTATTTT	CASGLATRTGPRTDTQYF
TRBD1	TRBV13	TRBJ2-5	once	TGTGCCAGCAGCTTAGGAGGGAAGGGGGCTAGCCAAGAGACCCAGTACTTC	CASSLGGKGASQETQYF
TRBD2	TRBV11-3	TRBJ2-2	NA	TGTGCCAGCAGCCCTGGACTAGCGAACACCGGGGAGCTGTTTTTT	CASSPGLANTGELFF
NA	TRBV28	TRBJ1-1	NA	TGTGCCAGCATCCCATCTACAGGAAACACTGAAGCTTTCTTT	CASIPSTGNTEAFF
NA	TRBV5-5	TRBJ2-1	NA	TGTGCCAGCAGTTGGCTTGGGGGGGCACACAATGAGCAGTTCTTC	CASSWLGGAHNEQFF
NA	TRBV6-5	TRBJ1-1	NA	TGTGCCAGCACTCCCGGACAGTACCTAAACACTGAAGCTTTCTTT	CASTPGQYLNTEAFF
NA	TRBV7-2	TRBJ2-5	NA	TGTGCCAGCAGCTTATTAGAGGGGCTTGGGAGACAGACCCAGTACTTC	CASSLLEGLGRQTQYF
NA	TRBV30	TRBJ1-1	many	TGTGCCTGGAACAGGGAGCAAACTGAAGCTTTCTTT	CAWNREQTEAFF
TRBD1	TRBV28	TRBJ1-2	NA	TGTGCCAGCTACTACGAGGGGGCGGCTCTAGGGGAGGCCTATAACTATGGCTACACCTTC	CASYYEGAALGEAYNYGYTF
TRBD1	TRBV5-1	TRBJ1-4	NA	TGCGCCAGCAGCTTCCGACCCGGGACAGGGAGAAATGAAAAACTGTTTTTT	CASSFRPGTGRNEKLFF
NA	TRBV6-4	TRBJ2-1	NA	TGTGCCAGCAGCCCCGGGACCCAGCGGAAGCAGTTCTTC	CASSPGTQRKQFF
NA	TRBV4-1	TRBJ1-3	few	TGCGCCAGCTCCACTATTAACACCATATATTTT	CASSTINTIYF
TRBD1	TRBV9	TRBJ1-6	NA	TGTGCCAGCAGCCTGAGGACAGGGCCCCTCCACTTT	CASSLRTGPLHF